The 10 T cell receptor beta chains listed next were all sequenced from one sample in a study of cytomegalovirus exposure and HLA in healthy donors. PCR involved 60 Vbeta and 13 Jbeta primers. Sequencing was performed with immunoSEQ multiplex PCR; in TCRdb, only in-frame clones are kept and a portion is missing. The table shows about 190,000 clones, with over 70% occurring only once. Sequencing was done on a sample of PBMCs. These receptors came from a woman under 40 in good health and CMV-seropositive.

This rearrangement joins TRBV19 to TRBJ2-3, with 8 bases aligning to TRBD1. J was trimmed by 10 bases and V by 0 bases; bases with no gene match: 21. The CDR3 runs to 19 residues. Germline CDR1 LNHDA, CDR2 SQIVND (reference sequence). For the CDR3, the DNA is TGTGCCAGTAGTATAGACCCCTCCCAGACAGGGGCCAGGGGATACGCGCAGTATTTT. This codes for CASSIDPSQTGARGYAQYF.

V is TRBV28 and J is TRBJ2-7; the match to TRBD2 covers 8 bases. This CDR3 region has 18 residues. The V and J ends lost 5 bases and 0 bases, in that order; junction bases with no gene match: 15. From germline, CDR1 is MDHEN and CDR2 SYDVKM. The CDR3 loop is CASSPRGAGGPNSYEQYF. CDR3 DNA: TGTGCCAGCAGTCCCCGGGGGGCGGGAGGCCCTAACTCCTACGAGCAGTACTTC.

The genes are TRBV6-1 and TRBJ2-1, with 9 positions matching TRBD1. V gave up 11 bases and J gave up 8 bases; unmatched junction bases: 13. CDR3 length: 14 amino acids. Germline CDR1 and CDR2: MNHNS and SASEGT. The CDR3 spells CAGKTTGGFDEQFF. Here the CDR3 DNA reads TGTGCCGGGAAAACGACAGGGGGTTTCGATGAGCAGTTCTTC.

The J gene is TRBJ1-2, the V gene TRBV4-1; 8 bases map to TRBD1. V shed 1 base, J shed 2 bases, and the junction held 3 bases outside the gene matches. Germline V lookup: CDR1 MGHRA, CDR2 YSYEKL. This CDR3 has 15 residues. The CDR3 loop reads CASSQGQGNNYGYTF. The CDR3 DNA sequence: TGCGCCAGCAGCCAAGGACAGGGGAACAACTATGGCTACACCTTC.

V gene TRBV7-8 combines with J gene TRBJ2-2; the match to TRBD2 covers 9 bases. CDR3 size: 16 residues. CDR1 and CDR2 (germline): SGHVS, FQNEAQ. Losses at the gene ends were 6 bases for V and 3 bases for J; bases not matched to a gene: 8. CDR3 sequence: CASSRTSERDTGELFF. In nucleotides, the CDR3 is TGTGCCAGCAGTAGGACTAGCGAACGGGACACCGGGGAGCTGTTTTTT.

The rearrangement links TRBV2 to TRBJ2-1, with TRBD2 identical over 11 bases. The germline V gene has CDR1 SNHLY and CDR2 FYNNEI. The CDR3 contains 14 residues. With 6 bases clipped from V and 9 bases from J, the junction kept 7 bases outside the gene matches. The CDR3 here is CASRVAGGIGEQFF. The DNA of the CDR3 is TGTGCCAGCAGAGTAGCGGGAGGGATCGGTGAGCAGTTCTTC.

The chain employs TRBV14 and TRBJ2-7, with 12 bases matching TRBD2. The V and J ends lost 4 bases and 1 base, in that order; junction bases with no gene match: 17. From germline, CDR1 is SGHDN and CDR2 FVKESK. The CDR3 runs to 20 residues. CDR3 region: CASSLRVRTSGDTRSYEQYF. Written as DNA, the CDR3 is TGTGCCAGCAGCCTTCGCGTACGGACTAGCGGGGACACACGGTCCTACGAGCAGTACTTC.

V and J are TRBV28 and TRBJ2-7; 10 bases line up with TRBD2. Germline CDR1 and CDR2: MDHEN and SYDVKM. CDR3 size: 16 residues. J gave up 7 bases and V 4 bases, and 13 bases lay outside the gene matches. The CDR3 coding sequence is TGTGCCAGCAGTTCTCCTAGCGGGAGAGACTTAGGGGAGCAGTACTTC. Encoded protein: CASSSPSGRDLGEQYF.

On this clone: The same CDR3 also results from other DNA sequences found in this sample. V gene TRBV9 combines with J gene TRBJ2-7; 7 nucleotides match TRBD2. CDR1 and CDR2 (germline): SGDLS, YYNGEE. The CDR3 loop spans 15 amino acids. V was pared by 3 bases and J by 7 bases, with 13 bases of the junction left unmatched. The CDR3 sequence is CASSARASGGREQYF. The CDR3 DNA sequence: TGTGCCAGCAGCGCCCGGGCTAGCGGAGGCCGGGAGCAGTACTTC.

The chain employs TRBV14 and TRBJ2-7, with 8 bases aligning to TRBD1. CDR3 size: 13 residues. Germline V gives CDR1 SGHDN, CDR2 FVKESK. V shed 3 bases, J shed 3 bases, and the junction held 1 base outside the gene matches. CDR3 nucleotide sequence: TGTGCCAGCAGCCACGGACAGGGCTACGAGCAGTACTTC. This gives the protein CASSHGQGYEQYF. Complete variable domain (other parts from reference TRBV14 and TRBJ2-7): EAGVTQFPSHSVIEKGQTVTLRCDPISGHDNLYWYRRVMGKEIKFLLHFVKESKQDESGMPNNRFLAERTGGTYSTLKVQPAELEDSGVYFCASSHGQGYEQYFGPGTRLTVT.